This TCR beta chain was recorded in a study of T cell responses to AZD1222 COVID-19 vaccine. Points from the study as a whole: Most donors were white British, females outnumbered males, and clonal diversity was possibly underestimated. Breadth and depth of Spike-specific TCRs rose after two AZD1222 doses.

Germline CDR1 and CDR2: SGHAT and FQNNGV. The CDR3 is 14 amino acids. V was clipped by 4 bases and J by 4 bases; unmatched bases: 5. Generated by immunoSEQ multiplex PCR, the TCRdb table keeps only in-frame clones and is missing some. There are about 150,000 clones in the sample; around 88% occur only once, and approximately 2.3% lies in the top ten. A note on this clone: The antigen is unknown.

The sequencing used peripheral blood, collected on day 0 of AZD1222 vaccination. The rearrangement joins TRBV11-2 to TRBJ2-3, with 7 positions matching TRBD2. This receptor was taken from an adult in good health. The CDR3 protein is CASSSSGNPDTQYF. In DNA, the CDR3 is TGTGCCAGCAGCTCCAGCGGGAACCCAGATACGCAGTATTTT. The entire variable domain, with the rest obtained from reference TRBV11-2 and TRBJ2-3, is as follows: EAGVAQSPRYKIIEKRQSVAFWCNPISGHATLYWYQQILGQGPKLLIQFQNNGVVDDSQLPKDRFSAERLKGVDSTLKIQPAKLEDSAVYLCASSSSGNPDTQYFGPGTRLTVL.